This TCR beta chain was documented in a study of T cell changes during pregnancy in multiple sclerosis. The CDR3 length is 15 residues. Trimming left V 2 bases short and J 9 bases short, with 17 bases between. CDR1 is MNHNY and CDR2 is SVGAGI in the germline V gene (reference sequence). Method: immunoSEQ multiplex PCR; TCRdb's copy keeps in-frame clones and lacks some. The sample lists approximately 100,000 clones; 90% to 95% were seen once. Source: peripheral blood, taken in the third trimester of pregnancy. This TCR came from a female donor with multiple sclerosis, enrolled in a pregnancy study. The chain employs TRBV6-6 and TRBJ2-1; TRBD2 might be the D (6 bases). The CDR3 DNA is TGTGCCAGCAGTTACGAGGGGACTTCCTCCAGTGAGCAGTTCTTC. Its translation is CASSYEGTSSSEQFF.